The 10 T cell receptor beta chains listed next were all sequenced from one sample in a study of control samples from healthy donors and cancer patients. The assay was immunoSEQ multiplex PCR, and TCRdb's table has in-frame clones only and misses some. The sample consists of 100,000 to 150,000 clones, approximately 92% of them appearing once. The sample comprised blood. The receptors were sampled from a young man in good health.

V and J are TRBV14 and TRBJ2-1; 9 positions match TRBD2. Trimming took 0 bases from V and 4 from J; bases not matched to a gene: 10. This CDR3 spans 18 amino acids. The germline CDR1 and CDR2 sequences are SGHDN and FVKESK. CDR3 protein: CASSQEGPLSGGYNEQFF. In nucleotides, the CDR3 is TGTGCCAGCAGCCAAGAAGGCCCCCTTAGCGGGGGTTACAATGAGCAGTTCTTC.

CDR3 sequence (DNA): TGTGCCAGTAGTATCCTACCTGGGTCCTATTTGTACAATGAGCAGTTCTTC. Translated, it gives CASSILPGSYLYNEQFF. The chain employs TRBV19 and TRBJ2-1; D is unresolved. The ends were cut back, 3 bases at V and 4 bases at J, with 19 bases in the middle. Germline loops: CDR1 LNHDA, CDR2 SQIVND (reference sequence). CDR3 length: 17 residues.

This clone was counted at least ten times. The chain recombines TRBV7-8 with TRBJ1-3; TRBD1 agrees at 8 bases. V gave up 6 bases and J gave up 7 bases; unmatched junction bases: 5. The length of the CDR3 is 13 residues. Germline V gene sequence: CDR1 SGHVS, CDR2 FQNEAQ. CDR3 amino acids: CASSLDRGNTIYF. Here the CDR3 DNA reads TGTGCCAGCAGTCTCGACAGGGGTAACACCATATATTTT.

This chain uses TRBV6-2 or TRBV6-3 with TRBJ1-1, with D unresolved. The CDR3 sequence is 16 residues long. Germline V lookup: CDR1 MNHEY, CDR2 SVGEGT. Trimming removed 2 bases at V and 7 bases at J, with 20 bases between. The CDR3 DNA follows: TGTGCCAGCAGTTACGGTGAAATCCGACTTCTTCGTGAAGCTTTCTTT. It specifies CASSYGEIRLLREAFF.

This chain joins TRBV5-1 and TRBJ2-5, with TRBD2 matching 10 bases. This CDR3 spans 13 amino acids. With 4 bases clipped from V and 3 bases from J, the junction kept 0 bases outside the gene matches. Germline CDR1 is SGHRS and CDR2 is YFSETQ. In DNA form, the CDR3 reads TGCGCCAGCAGCGGACTAGCGGAAGAGACCCAGTACTTC. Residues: CASSGLAEETQYF.

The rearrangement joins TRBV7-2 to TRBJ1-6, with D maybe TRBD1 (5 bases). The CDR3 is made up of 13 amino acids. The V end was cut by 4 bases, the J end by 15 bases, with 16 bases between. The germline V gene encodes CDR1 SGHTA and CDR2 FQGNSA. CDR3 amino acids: CASSSDSGLHLHF. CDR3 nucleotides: TGTGCCAGCAGCTCTGACTCGGGACTACACCTCCACTTT.

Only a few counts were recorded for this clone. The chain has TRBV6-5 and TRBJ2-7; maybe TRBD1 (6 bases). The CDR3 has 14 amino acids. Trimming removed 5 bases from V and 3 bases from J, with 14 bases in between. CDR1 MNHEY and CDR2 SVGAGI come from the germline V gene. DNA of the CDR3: TGTGCCAGCAGTACCCGGGACAACCTCTACGAGCAGTACTTC. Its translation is CASSTRDNLYEQYF.

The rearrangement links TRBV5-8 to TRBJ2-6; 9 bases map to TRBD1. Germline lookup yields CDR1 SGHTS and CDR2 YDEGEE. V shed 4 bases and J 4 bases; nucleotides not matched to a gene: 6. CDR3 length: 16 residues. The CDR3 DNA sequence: TGTGCCAGCAGCGAAGACAGGGGGGTCGGGGCCAACGTCCTGACTTTC. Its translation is CASSEDRGVGANVLTF.

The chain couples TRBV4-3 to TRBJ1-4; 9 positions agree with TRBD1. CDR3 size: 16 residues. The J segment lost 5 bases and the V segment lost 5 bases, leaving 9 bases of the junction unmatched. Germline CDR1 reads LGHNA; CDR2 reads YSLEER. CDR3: CASSFGQGSGNEKLFF. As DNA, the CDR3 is TGCGCCAGCAGCTTCGGACAGGGGTCGGGGAATGAAAAACTGTTTTTT.

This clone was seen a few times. The CDR3 DNA is TGTGCCAGCAGTGAAGCATCGAACACTGAAGCTTTCTTT. It codes for CASSEASNTEAFF. V gene TRBV2 combines with J gene TRBJ1-1; D unresolved. This CDR3 spans 13 amino acids. Germline CDR1 and CDR2: SNHLY and FYNNEI. V shed 0 bases and J shed 1 base, with 3 bases lying between them.